These T cell receptor beta chains were read from a single sample in a study of cytotoxic CD8 clonotypes in ibrutinib-treated CLL. TCRdb's copy holds only in-frame clones and misses some; the assay was immunoSEQ multiplex PCR. The top ten hold less than 7.5% of the sample, which has about 40,000 clones, 55% to 80% seen once. This sample comprised PBMCs, obtained at disease progression, from a patient treated with ibrutinib. Every receptor here comes from a human donor with chronic lymphocytic leukemia. CDR3s include the opening cysteine and the closing phenylalanine or tryptophan. D genes are given only for firm matches. Size values are once, few and many counts, or a class for expanded clones, and some rows have none.

cdr3_aa,cdr3_nt,v_call,j_call,clone_size,d_call
CASSQDPSGNTGELFF,TGCGCCAGCAGCCAAGATCCCTCCGGTAACACCGGGGAGCTGTTTTTT,TRBV4-3,TRBJ2-2,NA,NA
CAWRGDREGYTF,TGTGCCTGGAGGGGAGACAGGGAGGGCTACACCTTC,TRBV30,TRBJ1-2,NA,TRBD1
CASSATSGNTGELFF,TGTGCCAGCAGTGCTACTAGCGGGAACACCGGGGAGCTGTTTTTT,TRBV2,TRBJ2-2,NA,TRBD2
CASSPTGTGTTEAFF,TGTGCCAGCAGCCCCACCGGGACAGGCACTACTGAAGCTTTCTTT,TRBV7-3,TRBJ1-1,NA,TRBD1
CASSQDEVYNEQFF,TGTGCCAGCAGCCAAGATGAGGTCTACAATGAGCAGTTCTTC,TRBV4-2,TRBJ2-1,NA,NA
CASSLLGGRTDTQYF,TGTGCCAGCAGCTTATTAGGGGGACGGACAGATACGCAGTATTTT,TRBV11-2,TRBJ2-3,NA,NA
CASTSGTYNEQFF,TGTGCCAGTACTAGCGGGACCTACAATGAGCAGTTCTTC,TRBV7-9,TRBJ2-1,NA,TRBD2
CAISNGGYRNTIYF,TGTGCCATCAGTAATGGGGGGTATCGGAACACCATATATTTT,TRBV10-3,TRBJ1-3,many,NA
CASSEVGAEAFF,TGTGCCAGCAGTGAAGTTGGAGCTGAAGCTTTCTTT,TRBV6-1,TRBJ1-1,NA,NA
CASSLQEGALNSPLHF,TGTGCCAGCAGCTTACAAGAGGGGGCCCTCAATTCACCCCTCCACTTT,TRBV7-8,TRBJ1-6,few,TRBD1
CASSWGSNEKLFF,TGCGCCAGCAGCTGGGGAAGTAATGAAAAACTGTTTTTT,TRBV5-1,TRBJ1-4,NA,NA
CASSFYDSNYGYTF,TGTGCCAGCAGCTTTTATGACAGTAACTATGGCTACACCTTC,TRBV7-8,TRBJ1-2,NA,NA
CASSFTGWYEQYF,TGTGCCAGCAGCTTCACAGGGTGGTACGAGCAGTACTTC,TRBV7-2,TRBJ2-7,once,NA
CASSLDRRHFNEQFF,TGTGCCAGCAGCCTGGACAGGCGGCATTTCAATGAGCAGTTCTTC,TRBV6-5,TRBJ2-1,NA,TRBD1
CASRVGGSSYNEQFF,TGCGCCAGCAGGGTGGGCGGGAGTTCCTACAATGAGCAGTTCTTC,TRBV10-2,TRBJ2-1,medium-sized,TRBD2
CASSYEGLGGKNIQYF,TGTGCCAGCAGTTACGAGGGGCTCGGTGGCAAAAACATTCAGTACTTC,TRBV6-6,TRBJ2-4,many,NA
CSANRGSEQFF,TGCAGCGCCAACAGGGGTAGTGAGCAGTTCTTC,TRBV29-1,TRBJ2-1,NA,TRBD1
CASSFGQGRTNEKLFF,TGTGCCAGCAGCTTTGGACAGGGGAGGACTAATGAAAAACTGTTTTTT,TRBV7-6,TRBJ1-4,NA,TRBD1
CASSLGRGRANYGYTF,TGTGCCAGCAGCTTAGGGCGGGGGAGAGCTAACTATGGCTACACCTTC,TRBV11-2,TRBJ1-2,NA,NA
CAWSTGTQSDTQYF,TGTGCCTGGAGTACCGGGACTCAGTCAGATACGCAGTATTTT,TRBV30,TRBJ2-3,NA,NA
CASSLESGRPAFF,TGTGCCAGCAGCTTGGAATCCGGGCGCCCAGCTTTCTTT,TRBV5-4,TRBJ1-1,once,NA
CASSSGTGGEKLFF,TGTGCCAGCTCCTCCGGGACAGGGGGCGAAAAACTGTTTTTT,TRBV18,TRBJ1-4,NA,TRBD1
CASSKSLNRENTEAFF,TGTGCCAGCAGCAAGTCCCTAAACAGGGAGAACACTGAAGCTTTCTTT,TRBV14,TRBJ1-1,NA,NA